The rows below give T cell receptor beta chains drawn from one sample of a study of T-cell memory formation after mild COVID-19. TCRdb processed the 5' RACE reads anew with MiXCR; each CDR3 protein has one entry. Among hundreds of thousands of distinct CDR3 sequences, 15% to 20% were seen once, and the ten largest hold more than 20%. Sequenced input: PBMCs or a T cell subset sorted from them (not recorded which). Source of these receptors: a man younger than 35 who had mild COVID-19 (a few samples of this study predate the infection). Cell type and time point are not known. Both conserved end residues are part of each CDR3. Clone size is stated in some rows and not others, as once, few, many or a class when expanded.

TRBV7-2,TRBJ2-7,few,CASSFSGTGLGEQYF
TRBV7-9,TRBJ2-1,few,CASRSGVEQFF
TRBV7-2,TRBJ1-6,-,CASSLVEGAGSPLHF
TRBV12-3/TRBV12-4,TRBJ1-6,many,CASSFYGGDSPLHF
TRBV5-1,TRBJ2-7,-,CASSLYENYEQYF
TRBV5-1,TRBJ2-3,few,CASSLFSGGGDTQYF
TRBV15,TRBJ2-1,-,CATSRLINNEQFF
TRBV20-1,TRBJ2-3,-,CSAGELDTQYF
TRBV4-1,TRBJ2-1,many,CASSQAGVPYNEQFF
TRBV6-5,TRBJ1-3,few,CASTGGPSGNTIYF
TRBV6-4,TRBJ2-2,few,CASSDSRMSGELFF
TRBV6-5,TRBJ1-2,few,CASSYNLWQGQNGYTF
TRBV28,TRBJ1-1,once,CASSRGWNTEAFF
TRBV28,TRBJ2-5,-,CASSPTIYQETQYF
TRBV6-5,TRBJ1-6,few,CASSYRGGASPLHF
TRBV13,TRBJ2-2,-,CASTTRGRVRTGELFF
TRBV5-4,TRBJ2-7,few,CASSHSYEQYF
TRBV6-5,TRBJ2-3,-,CASRRGLAGGRGTDTQYF
TRBV7-8,TRBJ1-2,-,CASSLRVNYGYTF
TRBV7-6,TRBJ2-5,few,CASSLTRKETQYF
TRBV12-3/TRBV12-4,TRBJ2-7,-,CASSFGGGGSYEQYF
TRBV5-1,TRBJ2-7,-,CASSSRDQYEQYF
TRBV28,TRBJ2-3,-,CASSLTTGSFSDTQYF
TRBV23-1,TRBJ2-2,-,CASSTGQGADGELFF
TRBV6-2/TRBV6-3,TRBJ2-1,few,CASRYGGADYNEQFF
TRBV4-3,TRBJ1-2,few,CASSQGRSGAGYTF
TRBV7-6,TRBJ1-2,few,CASSSPGVGGYTF
TRBV29-1,TRBJ2-1,few,CSVAVRGVSYNEQFF
TRBV4-1,TRBJ2-1,-,CASSPDGNEQFF
TRBV10-3,TRBJ1-2,few,CAISGRTDYGYTF
TRBV20-1,TRBJ2-3,few,CSASTGRSDTQYF
TRBV29-1,TRBJ2-4,-,CSVRPTSIAKNIQYF
TRBV7-6,TRBJ1-5,few,CASSPEFSNQPQHF
TRBV7-2,TRBJ1-4,-,CASSPLGWANEKLFF
TRBV28,TRBJ2-7,many,CASSSTRQERAYEQYF
TRBV20-1,TRBJ2-1,few,CSARGDRVYNEQFF
TRBV28,TRBJ2-2,-,CASSISSGELFF
TRBV6-4,TRBJ2-3,-,CASSGSGGAPDTQYF
TRBV19,TRBJ2-4,-,CASSDGLKNIQYF
TRBV6-5,TRBJ2-5,many,CASTPDWGSRETQYF
TRBV10-3,TRBJ2-7,few,CAIGSYEQYF
TRBV5-6,TRBJ2-1,-,CASSFFGSARYNEQFF
TRBV6-2/TRBV6-3,TRBJ2-1,few,CASNGGGYNEQFF
TRBV7-9,TRBJ2-1,few,CASSLQSINNEQFF
TRBV2,TRBJ1-2,-,CASRTGGSYGYTF
TRBV6-2/TRBV6-3,TRBJ2-2,few,CAIRPASNTGELFF
TRBV4-3,TRBJ2-1,-,CASSQDSAVGGNYNEQFF
TRBV7-3,TRBJ1-3,-,CASSLTGGSGNTIYF